A single sample is the source of the 19 T cell receptor beta chains below, sequenced in a study of blood T cell repertoires in COVID-19 (dated by TCRdb to the early 2020s). The library was obtained by the immunoSEQ multiplex PCR assay. TCRdb retrieved this table from immuneACCESS and kept in-frame rearrangements only. Not all clones are present; in checked studies, unresolved V genes account for under half, and no reason is known for the remainder. Recorded for this sample are a few hundred thousand clones; around 86% of them occurred a single time. The ten top clones hold approximately 0.94% of the sample. The sequencing sample was made of peripheral blood. These receptors were collected from a woman aged 40-49 years who had recovered from COVID-19.

The chain recombines TRBV5-4 with TRBJ2-7, with 7 bases fitting TRBD2. Per germline, CDR1 SGHNT and CDR2 YYREEE (reference sequence). Trimming took 4 bases from V and 0 from J; bases not matched to a gene: 4. The CDR3 is made up of 14 amino acids. The CDR3 loop is CASSLAVSSYEQYF. The CDR3 DNA follows: TGTGCCAGCAGCCTAGCGGTAAGCTCCTACGAGCAGTACTTC.

The rearrangement links TRBV29-1 to TRBJ2-1, with TRBD1 matching 9 bases. In germline, CDR1 is SQVTM, CDR2 ANQGSEA. The ends lost 8 bases at V and 2 bases at J; junction bases unmatched: 10. This CDR3 region has 15 residues. The CDR3 region is CSIRTGDYTYNEQFF. CDR3 in DNA: TGCAGCATAAGGACAGGGGACTATACCTACAATGAGCAGTTCTTC.

There are a few counts of this clone. V and J are TRBV4-1 and TRBJ2-7; a possible D gene is TRBD2 (6 bases). This CDR3 has 16 residues. Germline V gene sequence: CDR1 MGHRA, CDR2 YSYEKL. V was shortened by 2 bases and J by 3 bases, with 17 bases between the two germline ends. As DNA, the CDR3 is TGCGCCAGCAGCCAAAACGGACTAACTAATAACTACGAGCAGTACTTC. Its translation: CASSQNGLTNNYEQYF.

V and J are TRBV14 and TRBJ2-7; D call uncertain. Trimming cost V 1 base and J 0 bases, with 16 bases left between them. Looked up from germline, CDR1 is SGHDN and CDR2 is FVKESK. The CDR3 extends over 17 amino acids. CDR3 nucleotide sequence: TGTGCCAGCAGCCAAGTAGGCGTTGCCAGGAACTCCTACGAGCAGTACTTC. The encoded protein is CASSQVGVARNSYEQYF.

The chain recombines TRBV5-6 with TRBJ2-2, with a weak D call TRBD1 (6 bases). Trimming removed 2 bases from V and 1 base from J, with 12 bases in between. Germline loops: CDR1 SGHDT, CDR2 YYEEEE. CDR3 length equals 16 residues. CDR3: CASSFPQTGNTGELFF. In DNA, the CDR3 is TGTGCCAGCAGCTTCCCCCAGACAGGGAACACCGGGGAGCTGTTTTTT. Looking up the rest from reference TRBV5-6 and TRBJ2-2 gives the full variable domain: DAGVTQSPTHLIKTRGQQVTLRCSPKSGHDTVSWYQQALGQGPQFIFQYYEEEERQRGNFPDRFSGHQFPNYSSELNVNALLLGDSALYLCASSFPQTGNTGELFFGEGSRLTVL.

This chain uses TRBV7-3 with TRBJ2-1, with 11 positions matching TRBD2. CDR1 is SGHTA and CDR2 is FQGTGA in the germline V gene. This CDR3 has 17 residues. The trim removed 5 bases at V and 9 bases at J, leaving 15 bases unmatched. The CDR3 region is CASSPHRVGLAGGEQFF. Here the CDR3 DNA reads TGTGCCAGCAGCCCCCACCGAGTAGGGCTAGCGGGAGGTGAGCAGTTCTTC.

V is TRBV2 and J is TRBJ2-1; 8 bases agree with TRBD2. Trimming at V came to 6 bases and at J to 2 bases, leaving 6 bases not matched to a gene. Germline loops: CDR1 SNHLY, CDR2 FYNNEI. The CDR3 sequence is 15 residues long. DNA of the CDR3: TGTGCCAGCAGAGTAGCGGGGCCCCCCTACAATGAGCAGTTCTTC. It is translated as CASRVAGPPYNEQFF.

V usage is TRBV7-9 and J usage is TRBJ1-2; 10 positions agree with TRBD1. After removal of 4 bases from V and 4 bases from J, the junction contained 3 bases not matched to a gene. The CDR3 covers 14 residues. CDR1 is SEHNR, CDR2 FQNEAQ, per germline (reference sequence). In DNA form, the CDR3 reads TGTGCCAGCAGCTGGGACAGGGGACCCTATGGCTACACCTTC. It yields the protein CASSWDRGPYGYTF.

The chain combines TRBV7-2 with TRBJ2-5, with 13 bases matching TRBD2. The trim removed 5 bases at V and 4 bases at J, leaving 4 bases unmatched. This CDR3 is built from 15 residues. The germline CDR1 and CDR2 sequences are SGHTA and FQGNSA. The CDR3 DNA reads as TGTGCCAGCAGCGGACTAGCGGGAGCTGTAGAGACCCAGTACTTC. It is translated as CASSGLAGAVETQYF.

The V call is TRBV7-3, the J call TRBJ2-1; no clear D. This CDR3 region has 13 residues. Germline V CDR1 and CDR2: SGHTA, FQGTGA. The V gene lost 5 bases and the J gene lost 4 bases, with 9 bases spanning the gap. CDR3 residues: CASSRRSYNEQFF. CDR3 nucleotides: TGTGCCAGCAGCCGCAGATCTTACAATGAGCAGTTCTTC. The full variable domain, completed using reference TRBV7-3 and TRBJ2-1, is GAGVSQTPSNKVTEKGKYVELRCDPISGHTALYWYRQSLGQGPEFLIYFQGTGAADDSGLPNDRFFAVRPEGSVSTLKIQRTERGDSAVYLCASSRRSYNEQFFGPGTRLTVL.

This clone was seen once. The genes are TRBV9 and TRBJ2-7; TRBD2 aligns across 10 bases. The CDR3 sequence is 15 residues long. Trimming at V came to 4 bases and at J to 1 base, leaving 5 bases not matched to a gene. Germline V gene data show CDR1 as SGDLS and CDR2 as YYNGEE. The CDR3 bases are TGTGCCAGCAGCCCAAGGACTAGCGGATCCTACGAGCAGTACTTC. Translating gives CASSPRTSGSYEQYF.

The V and J genes are TRBV19 and TRBJ2-3, with 7 bases fitting TRBD2. J lost 1 base, V lost 4 bases, and 8 bases had no gene match. The CDR3 spans 16 residues. Germline values: CDR1 LNHDA, CDR2 SQIVND (reference sequence). The DNA for the CDR3 is TGTGCCAGTAGTACATCATTAGCGGGCGGCACAGATACGCAGTATTTT. Protein product: CASSTSLAGGTDTQYF.

The V gene is TRBV3-1 (or the pseudogene TRBV3-2), the J gene TRBJ2-1, with 10 nucleotides matching TRBD1. The trim removed 4 bases at V and 10 bases at J, leaving 13 bases unmatched. Germline values: CDR1 LGHDT, CDR2 YNNKEL (reference sequence). The CDR3 is made up of 16 amino acids. The CDR3 sequence: CASSPPGQGLLREQFF. The CDR3 DNA reads as TGTGCCAGCAGCCCGCCGGGACAGGGGCTCCTCAGGGAGCAGTTCTTC.

The CDR3 region has the DNA TGTGCCTGGAGTGTATTGGGGGCGGAGAGGGGGTTCTTC. As protein: CAWSVLGAERGFF. The chain is built from TRBV30 and TRBJ2-1; possibly TRBD1 for D (6 bases). Trimming shortened V by 0 bases and J by 15 bases, and 18 bases separated the two germline ends. Looked up from germline, CDR1 is GTSNPN and CDR2 is SVGIG (reference sequence). The CDR3 is made up of 13 amino acids.

This chain links TRBV19 with TRBJ2-1, with 9 bases matching TRBD2. Looked up from germline, CDR1 is LNHDA and CDR2 is SQIVND (reference sequence). The CDR3 is made up of 17 amino acids. Trimming cost V 7 bases and J 8 bases; bases outside gene matches: 18. In nucleotides, the CDR3 is TGTGCCAGTAAGGGCCTGGCTAGCGGGGCCCCGGCCCATGAGCAGTTCTTC. Protein product: CASKGLASGAPAHEQFF.

This rearrangement joins TRBV21-1 to TRBJ2-1; the table's D call TRBD2 went unverified against the DNA. TRBV21-1 is given as a pseudogene. CDR3 size: 17 residues. The DNA of the CDR3 is TGTGCCAGCAGCGGCCGGCCGGGACTAGCGCTGGTAAATGAGCAGTTCTTC. It translates to CASSGRPGLALVNEQFF.

Notes on this clone: This CDR3 is also generated by other DNA sequences in the sample. This chain joins TRBV30 and TRBJ2-5, with D uncertain. Germline CDR1 is GTSNPN and CDR2 is SVGIG (reference sequence). Trimming pared 2 bases from V and 4 bases from J, leaving 5 bases between. CDR3 length: 11 amino acids. The CDR3 nucleotides read TGTGCCTGGAGTCGAGGAGAGACCCAGTACTTC. Amino acids: CAWSRGETQYF.

On this clone itself: Additional DNA sequences in this sample encode the identical CDR3. The V gene is TRBV3-1 (or the pseudogene TRBV3-2), the J gene TRBJ1-2; weak D call: TRBD1 (5 bases). Trimming shortened V by 0 bases and J by 8 bases, and 10 bases separated the two germline ends. This CDR3 comprises 13 residues. In germline, CDR1 is LGHDT, CDR2 YNNKEL (reference sequence). The CDR3 DNA reads TGTGCCAGCAGCCAAGAGCAGGGTCGAGGCTACACCTTC. This translates into CASSQEQGRGYTF.

The chain recombines TRBV28 with TRBJ1-3; 9 positions agree with TRBD1. Germline CDR1 and CDR2: MDHEN and SYDVKM. V dropped 2 bases and J dropped 3; count of bases not matched to a gene: 8. This CDR3 region has 17 residues. CDR3: CASSLVGQGAFGNTIYF. In DNA form, the CDR3 reads TGTGCCAGCAGTTTAGTGGGACAGGGTGCATTTGGAAACACCATATATTTT.